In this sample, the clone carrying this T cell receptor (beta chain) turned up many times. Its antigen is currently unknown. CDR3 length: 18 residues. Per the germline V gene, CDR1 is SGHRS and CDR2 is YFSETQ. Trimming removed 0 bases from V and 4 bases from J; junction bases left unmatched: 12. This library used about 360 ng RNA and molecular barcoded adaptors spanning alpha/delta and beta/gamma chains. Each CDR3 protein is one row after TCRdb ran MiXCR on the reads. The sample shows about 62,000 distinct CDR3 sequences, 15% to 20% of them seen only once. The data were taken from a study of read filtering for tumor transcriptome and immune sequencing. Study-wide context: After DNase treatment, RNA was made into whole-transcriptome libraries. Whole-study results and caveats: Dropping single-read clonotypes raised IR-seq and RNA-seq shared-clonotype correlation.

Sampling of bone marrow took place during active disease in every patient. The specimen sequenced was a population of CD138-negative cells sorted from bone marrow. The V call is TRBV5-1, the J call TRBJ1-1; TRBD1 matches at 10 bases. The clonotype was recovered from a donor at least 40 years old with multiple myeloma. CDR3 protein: CASSLGPMGQGSGTEAFF. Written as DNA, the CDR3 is TGCGCCAGCAGCTTGGGCCCTATGGGACAGGGGTCAGGCACTGAAGCTTTCTTT.